This T cell receptor beta chain was sequenced during a study of T cells in Graves' hyperthyroidism and ophthalmopathy. Study-wide results and caveats: Ophthalmopathy was separated from stable hyperthyroidism by a 13 V-J model.

From germline, CDR1 is SGDLS and CDR2 YYNGEE. The CDR3 spans 15 residues. Between the trimmed V and J ends, which lost 2 bases and 3 bases, there was a span of 14 bases. Those patients with uncontrolled infection, other autoimmune disease, pregnancy or lactation were excluded. Diagnosing involved the use of clinical symptoms, serum thyroxine and TRAb, thyroid ultrasound and orbital computed tomography. What was amplified from RNA transcripts were TCR beta CDR3 regions. The TCR CDR3 first-round RT-PCR relied on the HTBI primer set. TCRdb ran MiXCR on the multiplex PCR reads and lists one entry per CDR3 protein. This table holds about half a million distinct CDR3 sequences, about 20% found once. This clonotype was recorded a few times. Its antigen is undetermined.

The chain joins TRBV9 to TRBJ2-5, with D unresolved. The receptor was isolated from a man aged 35 to 55 with Graves' ophthalmopathy. The sample taken for sequencing was blood. CDR3 region: CASSVILRQEETQYF. DNA of the CDR3: TGTGCCAGCAGCGTTATTTTGCGACAAGAAGAGACCCAGTACTTC. Filled out from reference TRBV9 and TRBJ2-5, the complete variable domain reads DSGVTQTPKHLITATGQRVTLRCSPRSGDLSVYWYQQSLDQGLQFLIQYYNGEERAKGNILERFSAQQFPDLHSELNLSSLELGDSALYFCASSVILRQEETQYFGPGTRLLVL.